A selection of T cell receptor beta chains follows, all from one sample in a study of blood T cell repertoires in COVID-19. Clones were read by immunoSEQ multiplex PCR, and TCRdb kept only the in-frame ones, dropping some. Of some 250,000 clones detected, 85% to 90% appear once; the ten largest clones hold 6.2%. The sequenced material came from peripheral blood. These TCRs come from a man aged 55 to 69 with acute or convalescent COVID-19. Both conserved end residues are part of each CDR3. Each record gives: D gene, clone size, V gene, J gene, CDR3 protein, CDR3 DNA. D genes are given only for firm matches. The size field is filled for only some rows; it gives once, few, many or a size class.

d_gene: TRBD1; abundance: few; v_gene: TRBV7-9; j_gene: TRBJ1-5; CDR3aa: CASSVSTGGQPQHF; CDR3nt: TGTGCCAGCAGCGTATCGACAGGGGGCCAGCCCCAGCATTTT
d_gene: TRBD2; abundance: -; v_gene: TRBV7-2; j_gene: TRBJ2-5; CDR3aa: CASSFGAGTQETQYF; CDR3nt: TGTGCCAGCAGCTTTGGAGCGGGAACTCAAGAGACCCAGTACTTC
d_gene: -; abundance: -; v_gene: TRBV4-2; j_gene: TRBJ2-3; CDR3aa: CASSPPSDTQYF; CDR3nt: TGTGCCAGCAGCCCGCCTAGTGATACGCAGTATTTT
d_gene: TRBD2; abundance: -; v_gene: TRBV20-1; j_gene: TRBJ2-7; CDR3aa: CSASFLAGGMGHEQYF; CDR3nt: TGCAGTGCTAGTTTTTTAGCGGGAGGGATGGGGCACGAGCAGTACTTC
d_gene: -; abundance: -; v_gene: TRBV5-4; j_gene: TRBJ1-1; CDR3aa: CASSPGGFNTEAFF; CDR3nt: TGTGCCAGCAGTCCGGGAGGATTCAACACTGAAGCTTTCTTT
d_gene: TRBD2; abundance: once; v_gene: TRBV2; j_gene: TRBJ2-5; CDR3aa: CASRTSGRETQYF; CDR3nt: TGTGCCAGTCGGACTAGCGGGAGGGAGACCCAGTACTTC
d_gene: -; abundance: -; v_gene: TRBV6-5; j_gene: TRBJ1-1; CDR3aa: CASRSTEPKPEAFF; CDR3nt: TGTGCCAGCAGGTCGACAGAACCGAAGCCTGAAGCTTTCTTT
d_gene: -; abundance: -; v_gene: TRBV30; j_gene: TRBJ1-5; CDR3aa: CAWRSGGNQPQHF; CDR3nt: TGTGCCTGGAGGTCCGGAGGCAATCAGCCCCAGCATTTT
d_gene: TRBD2; abundance: -; v_gene: TRBV9; j_gene: TRBJ2-2; CDR3aa: CASGGLAGGTGELFF; CDR3nt: TGTGCCAGCGGGGGACTAGCGGGAGGGACCGGGGAGCTGTTTTTT
d_gene: -; abundance: -; v_gene: TRBV13; j_gene: TRBJ2-3; CDR3aa: CASSLARDTQYF; CDR3nt: TGTGCCAGCAGCTTAGCGAGAGATACGCAGTATTTT
d_gene: -; abundance: -; v_gene: TRBV24-1; j_gene: TRBJ2-1; CDR3aa: CATSDLLQGEQFF; CDR3nt: TGTGCCACCAGTGACCTTCTTCAGGGGGAGCAGTTCTTC
d_gene: TRBD1; abundance: -; v_gene: TRBV7-7; j_gene: TRBJ2-3; CDR3aa: CASSFGTGGPDTQYF; CDR3nt: TGTGCTAGCAGCTTCGGGACAGGGGGCCCAGATACGCAGTATTTT
d_gene: TRBD1; abundance: -; v_gene: TRBV20-1; j_gene: TRBJ1-2; CDR3aa: CSASIPGQGNYGYTF; CDR3nt: TGCAGTGCTAGTATCCCGGGACAGGGGAACTATGGCTACACCTTC
d_gene: -; abundance: -; v_gene: TRBV28; j_gene: TRBJ1-1; CDR3aa: CASSLQTELNTEAFF; CDR3nt: TGTGCCAGCAGTTTACAGACAGAGCTGAACACTGAAGCTTTCTTT
d_gene: -; abundance: -; v_gene: TRBV19; j_gene: TRBJ2-7; CDR3aa: CASSGQRTSYEQYF; CDR3nt: TGTGCCAGTAGCGGACAGCGAACTTCCTACGAGCAGTACTTC
d_gene: -; abundance: -; v_gene: TRBV11-3; j_gene: TRBJ2-1; CDR3aa: CASSRRSSGLGNEQFF; CDR3nt: TGTGCCAGCAGCCGTCGAAGTAGCGGACTCGGTAATGAGCAGTTCTTC
d_gene: TRBD2; abundance: -; v_gene: TRBV27; j_gene: TRBJ2-1; CDR3aa: CASSSTTLAGVFF; CDR3nt: TGTGCCAGCAGTTCAACCACACTAGCGGGAGTTTTCTTC
d_gene: TRBD1; abundance: once; v_gene: TRBV5-1; j_gene: TRBJ1-1; CDR3aa: CASSSTGEWTEAFF; CDR3nt: TGCGCCAGCAGCTCGACAGGGGAGTGGACTGAAGCTTTCTTT
d_gene: -; abundance: once; v_gene: TRBV6-6; j_gene: TRBJ2-7; CDR3aa: CASSYNAGYEQYF; CDR3nt: TGTGCCAGCAGTTATAATGCGGGCTACGAGCAGTACTTC
d_gene: -; abundance: few; v_gene: TRBV25-1; j_gene: TRBJ1-2; CDR3aa: CASSGVWSLTANYGYTF; CDR3nt: TGTGCCAGCAGTGGGGTGTGGTCTTTGACTGCCAACTATGGCTACACCTTC
d_gene: -; abundance: few; v_gene: TRBV28; j_gene: TRBJ1-4; CDR3aa: CASSYRVSLEKLFF; CDR3nt: TGTGCCAGCAGTTACAGGGTGTCTCTTGAAAAACTGTTTTTT
d_gene: TRBD1; abundance: once; v_gene: TRBV7-2; j_gene: TRBJ2-7; CDR3aa: CASSLSQGVPNEQYF; CDR3nt: TGTGCCAGCAGCTTATCACAGGGGGTCCCAAACGAGCAGTACTTC
d_gene: -; abundance: -; v_gene: TRBV19; j_gene: TRBJ2-1; CDR3aa: CASSMGGFNEQFF; CDR3nt: TGTGCCAGTAGTATGGGGGGATTCAATGAGCAGTTCTTC
d_gene: -; abundance: -; v_gene: TRBV5-4; j_gene: TRBJ2-7; CDR3aa: CASSFNREQYF; CDR3nt: TGTGCCAGCAGCTTTAATCGCGAGCAGTACTTC
d_gene: TRBD1; abundance: -; v_gene: TRBV28; j_gene: TRBJ1-3; CDR3aa: CASSYGTGYSGNTIYF; CDR3nt: TGTGCCAGCAGCTACGGGACAGGCTACTCTGGAAACACCATATATTTT
d_gene: -; abundance: -; v_gene: TRBV28; j_gene: TRBJ2-7; CDR3aa: CASRTDYGGTYYEQYF; CDR3nt: TGTGCCAGCAGGACAGACTATGGCGGGACTTACTACGAGCAGTACTTC
d_gene: -; abundance: once; v_gene: TRBV9; j_gene: TRBJ2-1; CDR3aa: CASSVEGYYNEQFF; CDR3nt: TGTGCCAGCAGCGTAGAGGGGTACTACAATGAGCAGTTCTTC
d_gene: -; abundance: -; v_gene: TRBV30; j_gene: TRBJ2-2; CDR3aa: CAWSTSRGTGELFF; CDR3nt: TGTGCCTGGAGTACTTCAAGGGGGACCGGGGAGCTGTTTTTT
d_gene: TRBD1; abundance: -; v_gene: TRBV6-6; j_gene: TRBJ2-7; CDR3aa: CASTSRDSFYEQYF; CDR3nt: TGTGCCAGCACTTCCCGGGACAGTTTTTACGAGCAGTACTTC
d_gene: -; abundance: -; v_gene: TRBV4-3; j_gene: TRBJ2-2; CDR3aa: CASSQEGYYTGELFF; CDR3nt: TGCGCCAGCAGCCAAGAGGGCTATTACACCGGGGAGCTGTTTTTT
d_gene: TRBD1; abundance: few; v_gene: TRBV4-1; j_gene: TRBJ1-3; CDR3aa: CASSPTGTGNSGNTIYF; CDR3nt: TGCGCCAGCAGCCCCACCGGGACAGGGAACTCTGGAAACACCATATATTTT
d_gene: -; abundance: once; v_gene: TRBV24-1; j_gene: TRBJ2-2; CDR3aa: CATSDPLRPGTMDTGELFF; CDR3nt: TGTGCCACCAGTGACCCCCTAAGACCGGGAACAATGGACACCGGGGAGCTGTTTTTT
d_gene: -; abundance: once; v_gene: TRBV25-1; j_gene: TRBJ2-7; CDR3aa: CASSDPFEQYF; CDR3nt: TGTGCCAGCAGTGACCCGTTCGAGCAGTACTTC
d_gene: -; abundance: -; v_gene: TRBV6-1; j_gene: TRBJ1-5; CDR3aa: CASSELGASNQPQHF; CDR3nt: TGTGCCAGCAGTGAATTGGGGGCTAGCAATCAGCCCCAGCATTTT
d_gene: -; abundance: -; v_gene: TRBV15; j_gene: TRBJ2-4; CDR3aa: CATSRSGTPKNIQYF; CDR3nt: TGTGCCACCAGCAGATCCGGGACTCCTAAAAACATTCAGTACTTC
d_gene: -; abundance: -; v_gene: TRBV4-3; j_gene: TRBJ1-3; CDR3aa: CASSQVSTGGYSGNTIYF; CDR3nt: TGCGCCAGCAGCCAAGTTTCGACAGGTGGATACTCTGGAAACACCATATATTTT
d_gene: -; abundance: -; v_gene: TRBV6-4; j_gene: TRBJ2-2; CDR3aa: CASSPARFTNTGELFF; CDR3nt: TGTGCCAGCAGTCCCGCTAGGTTTACGAACACCGGGGAGCTGTTTTTT
d_gene: TRBD1; abundance: -; v_gene: TRBV10-3; j_gene: TRBJ2-7; CDR3aa: CAISEGQGRYEQYF; CDR3nt: TGTGCCATCAGTGAGGGACAGGGAAGGTACGAGCAGTACTTC
d_gene: -; abundance: -; v_gene: TRBV5-1; j_gene: TRBJ1-1; CDR3aa: CASSLEAGNTEAFF; CDR3nt: TGCGCCAGCAGCTTGGAGGCAGGGAACACTGAAGCTTTCTTT
d_gene: TRBD2; abundance: -; v_gene: TRBV19; j_gene: TRBJ2-2; CDR3aa: CASSIGLAGVLGDTGELFF; CDR3nt: TGTGCCAGTAGTATAGGGCTAGCGGGAGTACTCGGGGACACCGGGGAGCTGTTTTTT
d_gene: -; abundance: few; v_gene: TRBV4-1; j_gene: TRBJ2-2; CDR3aa: CASSQQGLRNTGELFF; CDR3nt: TGCGCCAGCAGCCAACAGGGTTTAAGGAACACCGGGGAGCTGTTTTTT
d_gene: TRBD1; abundance: -; v_gene: TRBV12-5; j_gene: TRBJ2-7; CDR3aa: CASGLGTGYEQYF; CDR3nt: TGTGCTAGTGGTTTGGGGACAGGGTACGAGCAGTACTTC